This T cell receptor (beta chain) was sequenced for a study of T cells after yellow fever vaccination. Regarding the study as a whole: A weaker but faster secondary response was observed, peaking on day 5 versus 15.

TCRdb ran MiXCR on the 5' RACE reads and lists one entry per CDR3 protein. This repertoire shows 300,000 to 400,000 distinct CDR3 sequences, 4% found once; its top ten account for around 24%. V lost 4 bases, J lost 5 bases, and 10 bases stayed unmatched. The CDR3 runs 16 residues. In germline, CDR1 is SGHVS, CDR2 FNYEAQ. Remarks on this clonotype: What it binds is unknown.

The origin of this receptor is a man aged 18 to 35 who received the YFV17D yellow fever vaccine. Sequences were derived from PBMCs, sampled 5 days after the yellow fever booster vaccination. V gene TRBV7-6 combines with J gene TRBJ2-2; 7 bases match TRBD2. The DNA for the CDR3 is TGTGCCAGCAGCTCCCTGACGGGGGGAGAAACCGGGGAGCTGTTTTTT. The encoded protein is CASSSLTGGETGELFF.